The 23 T cell receptor beta chains given below trace back to one sample, sequenced in a study of blood T cell repertoires in COVID-19. Profiling relied on immunoSEQ multiplex PCR, and the TCRdb table lists in-frame clones only, not all of them. Among fewer than 400,000 clones listed, 70% to 90% were seen once. Sample: PBMCs or T cells enriched from blood (not recorded which). These receptors were collected from a man aged 25-45 years who had recovered from COVID-19.

The chain recombines TRBV5-1 with TRBJ1-1; tentative D call: TRBD1 (6 bases). In germline, CDR1 is SGHRS, CDR2 YFSETQ. The germline V and J ends were trimmed by 1 base and 7 bases, with 14 bases remaining between them. The CDR3 spans 14 residues. The CDR3 DNA is TGCGCCAGCAGCTTGTCGGGTGCAGGGGATGAAGCTTTCTTT. It codes for CASSLSGAGDEAFF.

V and J are TRBV19 and TRBJ1-5; weak D call: TRBD1 (5 bases). CDR3 length: 15 amino acids. V dropped 3 bases and J dropped 1 base, with 10 bases sitting between them. CDR1 LNHDA and CDR2 SQIVND come from the germline V gene (reference sequence). The CDR3 is CASSIDSRSNQPQHF. The DNA for the CDR3 is TGTGCCAGTAGTATCGACAGTCGGAGCAATCAGCCCCAGCATTTT.

This chain connects TRBV23-1 to TRBJ1-2, with 8 bases fitting TRBD1. TRBV23-1 is an ORF, with its function uncertain. The CDR3 runs to 20 residues. With V trimmed by 0 bases and J by 5 bases, 20 bases remained unmatched. The CDR3 nucleotides read TGCGCCAGCAGTCAATCTCGGAGGGAGACAGGGGCCAGCCTGGGGTATGGCTACACCTTC. This sequence encodes CASSQSRRETGASLGYGYTF.

The chain carries TRBV6-5 and TRBJ1-6; 11 nucleotides match TRBD1. The V segment lost 6 bases and the J segment 7 bases; nucleotides outside the gene matches: 5. The CDR3 runs to 15 residues. Germline values: CDR1 MNHEY, CDR2 SVGAGI. As DNA, the CDR3 is TGTGCCAGCAGCCTCCGGGACAGGGGGAATTCACCCCTCCACTTT. Translation: CASSLRDRGNSPLHF.

The chain recombines TRBV29-1 with TRBJ1-1; no clear D gene. Trimming cost V 4 bases and J 0 bases, with 12 bases left between them. There are 14 residues in the CDR3. Germline lookup yields CDR1 SQVTM and CDR2 ANQGSEA. The DNA for the CDR3 is TGCAGCGTTGCGAAGAGGGCTTTGAACACTGAAGCTTTCTTT. Protein sequence: CSVAKRALNTEAFF. The full variable domain, rest sourced from reference TRBV29-1 and TRBJ1-1, is SAVISQKPSRDICQRGTSLTIQCQVDSQVTMMFWYRQQPGQSLTLIATANQGSEATYESGFVIDKFPISRPNLTFSTLTVSNMSPEDSSIYLCSVAKRALNTEAFFGQGTRLTVV.

This chain uses TRBV5-6 with TRBJ1-5, with D maybe TRBD1 (5 bases). V lost 5 bases and J lost 7, with 16 bases in between. Germline V CDR1 and CDR2: SGHDT, YYEEEE. The CDR3 is 14 residues long. Here the CDR3 reads CASSLQGFPQPQHF. The CDR3 coding sequence is TGTGCCAGCAGTCTTCAGGGATTCCCACAGCCCCAGCATTTT.

This chain uses TRBV4-2 with TRBJ1-3, with a possible D match to TRBD1 (5 bases). Trimming pared 4 bases from V and 0 bases from J, leaving 16 bases between. The CDR3 consists of 17 residues. Germline V CDR1 and CDR2: LGHNA, YNFKEQ. DNA of the CDR3: TGTGCCAGCAGCCCCCAGGGTGGGGCGAGCTCTGGAAACACCATATATTTT. This encodes CASSPQGGASSGNTIYF.

This chain connects TRBV3-1 (or the pseudogene TRBV3-2) to TRBJ1-5, with D possibly TRBD1 on 5 matching bases. Germline lookup yields CDR1 LGHDT and CDR2 YNNKEL (reference sequence). The CDR3 sequence is 13 residues long. Trimming pared 5 bases from V and 5 bases from J, leaving 10 bases between. In nucleotides, the CDR3 is TGTGCCAGCAGCTACGACAGCTATCAGCCCCAGCATTTT. This encodes CASSYDSYQPQHF.

This chain connects TRBV6-5 to TRBJ1-1; 9 bases match TRBD1. The germline V gene encodes CDR1 MNHEY and CDR2 SVGAGI. CDR3 length: 14 residues. With 4 bases clipped from V and 5 bases from J, the junction kept 5 bases outside the gene matches. CDR3 sequence reads: CASSWDRVLTEAFF. DNA of the CDR3: TGTGCCAGCAGTTGGGACAGGGTTTTAACTGAAGCTTTCTTT.

This clone came up once. The chain employs TRBV5-1 and TRBJ1-3; 10 bases align to TRBD1. V lost 2 bases and J lost 8; bases outside the gene matches: 7. The CDR3 has 15 residues. CDR1 SGHRS and CDR2 YFSETQ come from the germline V gene. This chain's CDR3 is CASSFRDRGSDTIYF. CDR3 DNA: TGCGCCAGCAGCTTTCGGGACAGGGGAAGCGACACCATATATTTT.

This clone was seen only a few times. The CDR3 coding sequence is TGTGCCAGCAGCGACTACAGGGATGGAGAGACCCAGTACTTC. Amino acid sequence: CASSDYRDGETQYF. V and J are TRBV5-4 and TRBJ2-5; maybe TRBD1 (6 bases). The CDR3 sequence is 14 residues long. CDR1 and CDR2 (germline): SGHNT, YYREEE (reference sequence). Trimming pared 4 bases from V and 4 bases from J, leaving 14 bases between.

This chain joins TRBV28 and TRBJ1-1, with 9 bases matching TRBD1. CDR1 is MDHEN and CDR2 is SYDVKM in the germline V gene. V was clipped by 1 base and J by 1 base; unmatched bases: 4. CDR3 length: 16 amino acids. CDR3 residues: CASSLFGTGSNTEAFF. For the CDR3, the DNA is TGTGCCAGCAGTTTATTTGGGACAGGGTCGAACACTGAAGCTTTCTTT.

The J gene is TRBJ2-7, the V gene TRBV27, with 10 bases that match TRBD1. CDR3 length: 15 amino acids. Germline loops: CDR1 MNHEY, CDR2 SMNVEV (reference sequence). V gave up 6 bases and J gave up 3 bases; unmatched junction bases: 8. CDR3 sequence reads: CASRPWDRGYYEQYF. CDR3 DNA sequence: TGTGCCAGCAGGCCCTGGGACAGGGGCTACTACGAGCAGTACTTC.

This chain joins TRBV20-1 and TRBJ2-2, with D possibly being TRBD1 (6 bases). CDR3 length: 14 amino acids. Germline V gives CDR1 DFQATT, CDR2 SNEGSKA (reference sequence). V was pared by 3 bases and J by 0 bases, with 8 bases between. The CDR3 bases are TGCAGTGCTAGTCGACAGGCGAACACCGGGGAGCTGTTTTTT. Its protein product is CSASRQANTGELFF.

This chain joins TRBV28 and TRBJ1-2; TRBD1 is a possible D gene (5 bases). From germline, CDR1 is MDHEN and CDR2 SYDVKM. With 8 bases removed from V and 4 bases from J, the gap between germline ends came to 23 bases. CDR3 size: 16 residues. CDR3 sequence: CASGAYQAQRAYGYTF. The CDR3 DNA follows: TGTGCCAGCGGGGCCTACCAGGCCCAGCGGGCCTATGGCTACACCTTC.

The chain recombines TRBV4-1 with TRBJ1-6; perhaps TRBD1 as D (6 bases). Trimming removed 1 base from V and 0 bases from J, with 10 bases in between. The V gene's germline CDR1 is MGHRA and CDR2 YSYEKL. The CDR3 covers 17 residues. CDR3 sequence (DNA): TGCGCCAGCAGCCAAGGGACAGCCAGCTCCTATAATTCACCCCTCCACTTT. This codes for CASSQGTASSYNSPLHF.

This rearrangement joins TRBV14 to TRBJ2-7; D gene unclear. Germline V CDR1 and CDR2: SGHDN, FVKESK. The CDR3 is 13 amino acids. Trimming stripped 5 bases from V and 5 bases from J, with 13 bases between. CDR3 sequence: CASSLKEINEQYF. The CDR3 DNA sequence: TGTGCCAGCAGCTTAAAGGAGATCAACGAGCAGTACTTC.

This chain uses TRBV5-6 with TRBJ2-3; TRBD2 matches 10 bases. The germline CDR1 and CDR2 sequences are SGHDT and YYEEEE. The CDR3 spans 15 residues. V dropped 2 bases and J dropped 4; count of bases not matched to a gene: 4. The CDR3 sequence: CASSFYSGGPDTQYF. The CDR3 nucleotides are TGTGCCAGCAGCTTTTATAGCGGGGGGCCAGATACGCAGTATTTT.

The chain links TRBV15 to TRBJ1-1; TRBD1 agrees at 8 bases. This CDR3 comprises 15 residues. Trimming took 1 base from V and 8 from J; bases not matched to a gene: 9. Germline-derived CDR1 and CDR2 are LNHNV and YYDKDF (reference sequence). CDR3 nucleotides: TGTGCCACCAGCAGAGGGGGGGGGACAGGTCGAGAAGCTTTCTTT. Amino acids: CATSRGGGTGREAFF.

This rearrangement joins TRBV29-1 to TRBJ2-7, with 8 bases that match TRBD1. Losses at the gene ends were 6 bases for V and 7 bases for J; bases not matched to a gene: 11. This CDR3 region has 13 residues. Germline CDR1 SQVTM, CDR2 ANQGSEA. The CDR3 bases are TGCAGCGTGGCCGGACAGGGCAAAGGGGAGCAGTACTTC. Translating gives CSVAGQGKGEQYF.

The J gene is TRBJ2-7, the V gene TRBV10-3; 11 nucleotides agree with TRBD2. The CDR3 is made up of 15 amino acids. Looked up from germline, CDR1 is ENHRY and CDR2 is SYGVKD. The ends lost 10 bases at V and 5 bases at J; junction bases unmatched: 13. Here the CDR3 DNA reads TGTGCCACCCGATTAGCTCTAGCGGGGGGTAACGAGCAGTACTTC. It codes for CATRLALAGGNEQYF.

In this sample, this clone turned up a few times. Additional DNA sequences in this sample encode the identical CDR3. V gene TRBV7-2 combines with J gene TRBJ1-5; a possible D gene is TRBD1 (6 bases). Germline loops: CDR1 SGHTA, CDR2 FQGNSA. V was pared by 4 bases and J by 3 bases, with 10 bases between. The CDR3 runs to 14 residues. The CDR3 bases are TGTGCCAGCAGCTCGGACAGACCCAATCAGCCCCAGCATTTT. Translated: CASSSDRPNQPQHF. The whole variable domain, remainder taken from reference TRBV7-2 and TRBJ1-5, is GAGVSQSPSNKVTEKGKDVELRCDPISGHTALYWYRQSLGQGLEFLIYFQGNSAPDKSGLPSDRFSAERTGGSVSTLTIQRTQQEDSAVYLCASSSDRPNQPQHFGDGTRLSIL.

The chain joins TRBV5-6 to TRBJ1-2; 7 bases agree with TRBD1. The trim removed 4 bases at V and 7 bases at J, leaving 13 bases unmatched. Germline assignment: CDR1 SGHDT and CDR2 YYEEEE. The CDR3 spans 15 residues. The CDR3 DNA reads as TGTGCCAGCAGCCTTGAACCAACAGGGGCGCGTGGCTACACCTTC. This gives the protein CASSLEPTGARGYTF.